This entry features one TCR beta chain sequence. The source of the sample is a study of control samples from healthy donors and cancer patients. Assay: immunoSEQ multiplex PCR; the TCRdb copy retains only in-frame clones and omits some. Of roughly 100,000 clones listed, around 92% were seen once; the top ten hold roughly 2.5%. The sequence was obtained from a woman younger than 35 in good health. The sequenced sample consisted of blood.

The CDR3 reads CASSPLRTSGRRGNIQYF. CDR3 in DNA: TGTGCCAGCAGTCCCCTCAGGACTAGCGGGAGGAGGGGAAACATTCAGTACTTC. The V gene is TRBV27, the J gene TRBJ2-4; 14 bases are a match to TRBD2. This CDR3 has 18 residues. CDR1 is MNHEY, CDR2 SMNVEV, per germline (reference sequence). Trimming at V came to 5 bases and at J to 6 bases, leaving 12 bases not matched to a gene.